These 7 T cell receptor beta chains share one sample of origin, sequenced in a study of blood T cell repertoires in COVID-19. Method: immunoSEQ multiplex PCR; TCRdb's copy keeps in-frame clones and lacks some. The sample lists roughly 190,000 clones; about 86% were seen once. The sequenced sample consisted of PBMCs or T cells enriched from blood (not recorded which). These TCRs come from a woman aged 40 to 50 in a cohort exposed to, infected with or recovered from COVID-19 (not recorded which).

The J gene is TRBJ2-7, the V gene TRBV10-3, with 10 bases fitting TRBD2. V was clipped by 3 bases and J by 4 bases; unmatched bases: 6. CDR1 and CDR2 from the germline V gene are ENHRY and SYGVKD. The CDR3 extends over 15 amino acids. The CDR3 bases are TGTGCCATCAGTGAATCCGGGACTAGCGTTTACGAGCAGTACTTC. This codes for CAISESGTSVYEQYF.

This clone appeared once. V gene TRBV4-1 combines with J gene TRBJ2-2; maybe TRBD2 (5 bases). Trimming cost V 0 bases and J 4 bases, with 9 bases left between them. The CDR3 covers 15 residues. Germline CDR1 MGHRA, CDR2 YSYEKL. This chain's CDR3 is CASSQDPGITGELFF. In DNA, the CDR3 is TGCGCCAGCAGCCAAGACCCGGGAATCACCGGGGAGCTGTTTTTT.

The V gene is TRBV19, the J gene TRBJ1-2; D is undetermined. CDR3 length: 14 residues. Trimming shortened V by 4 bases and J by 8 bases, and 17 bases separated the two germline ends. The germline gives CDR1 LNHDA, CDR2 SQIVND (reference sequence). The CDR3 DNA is TGTGCCAGTAGTACCTACAGATACTCTGAGGGCTACACCTTC. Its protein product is CASSTYRYSEGYTF.

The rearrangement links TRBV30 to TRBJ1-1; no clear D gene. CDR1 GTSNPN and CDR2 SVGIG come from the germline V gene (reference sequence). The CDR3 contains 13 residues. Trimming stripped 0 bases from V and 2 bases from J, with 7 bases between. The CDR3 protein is CAWSVSINTEAFF. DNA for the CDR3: TGTGCCTGGAGTGTTTCCATCAACACTGAAGCTTTCTTT.

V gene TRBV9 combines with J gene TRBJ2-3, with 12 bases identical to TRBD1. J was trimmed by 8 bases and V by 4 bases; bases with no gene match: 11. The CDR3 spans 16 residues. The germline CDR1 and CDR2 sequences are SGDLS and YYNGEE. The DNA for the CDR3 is TGTGCCAGCAGCCCTACCCGGGACAGGGGGCGTGGTACGCAGTATTTT. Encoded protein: CASSPTRDRGRGTQYF.

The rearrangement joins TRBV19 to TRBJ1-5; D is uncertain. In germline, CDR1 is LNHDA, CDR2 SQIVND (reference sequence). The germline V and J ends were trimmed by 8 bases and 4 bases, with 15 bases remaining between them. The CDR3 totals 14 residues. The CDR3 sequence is CASSPGFLNQPQHF. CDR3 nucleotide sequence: TGTGCCAGTTCACCGGGGTTCCTTAATCAGCCCCAGCATTTT. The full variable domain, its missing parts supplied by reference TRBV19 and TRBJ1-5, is DGGITQSPKYLFRKEGQNVTLSCEQNLNHDAMYWYRQDPGQGLRLIYYSQIVNDFQKGDIAEGYSVSREKKESFPLTVTSAQKNPTAFYLCASSPGFLNQPQHFGDGTRLSIL.

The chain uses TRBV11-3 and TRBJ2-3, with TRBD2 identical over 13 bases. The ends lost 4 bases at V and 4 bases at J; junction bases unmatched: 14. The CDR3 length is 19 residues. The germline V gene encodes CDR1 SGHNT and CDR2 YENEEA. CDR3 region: CASSSRGLAGVEGPDTQYF. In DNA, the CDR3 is TGTGCCAGCAGCTCCAGAGGACTAGCGGGAGTAGAGGGCCCAGATACGCAGTATTTT.